A single TCR beta chain is shown here with its context. Naivety among CD8 cells was defined by CD45RO negativity and positive CCR7 selection, thereby excluding terminally differentiated effector memory CD45RA+ cells. V shed 1 base and J shed 0 bases, with 10 bases lying between them. Germline V gives CDR1 MDHEN, CDR2 SYDVKM. The CDR3 runs 16 residues. Data came from immunoSEQ multiplex PCR; TCRdb stores just in-frame clones and leaves some out. The sample lists about 820,000 clones, about 91% occurring once. The record originates from a study of shared clonotypes between healthy human individuals. The chain recombines TRBV28 with TRBJ1-3, with D perhaps matching TRBD1 (5 bases). The source material was naive CD8+ T cells sorted from blood. The TCR comes from a man aged 25 to 45 in good health. The CDR3 region has the DNA TGTGCCAGCAGTTTATTTGCCGGGGCCTCTGGAAACACCATATATTTT. This codes for CASSLFAGASGNTIYF.